This T cell receptor (beta chain) was captured by sequencing in a study of blood T cell repertoires in COVID-19. The CDR3 is 16 residues long. Germline V gene sequence: CDR1 MDHEN, CDR2 SYDVKM. V shed 6 bases, J shed 5 bases, and the junction held 12 bases outside the gene matches. Per the authors' pipeline: Estimation of nucleated cell counts was performed using reference gene primer amplification. Measured with immunoSEQ multiplex PCR; TCRdb has only the in-frame clones, and not every one. Clonal size and the V and J genes are those of that table, whereas D and trimming came from the DNA. The data hold around 190,000 clones, with 82% observed a single time.

The chain uses TRBV28 and TRBJ1-5, with 8 bases identical to TRBD1. The sequence derives from a woman aged 55-69 years with COVID-19, enrolled during active disease. The sample comprised peripheral blood. CDR3 nucleotide sequence: TGTGCCAGCAGAACCCCTGACAGGGGTCGCGATCAGCCCCAGCATTTT. Translated: CASRTPDRGRDQPQHF.